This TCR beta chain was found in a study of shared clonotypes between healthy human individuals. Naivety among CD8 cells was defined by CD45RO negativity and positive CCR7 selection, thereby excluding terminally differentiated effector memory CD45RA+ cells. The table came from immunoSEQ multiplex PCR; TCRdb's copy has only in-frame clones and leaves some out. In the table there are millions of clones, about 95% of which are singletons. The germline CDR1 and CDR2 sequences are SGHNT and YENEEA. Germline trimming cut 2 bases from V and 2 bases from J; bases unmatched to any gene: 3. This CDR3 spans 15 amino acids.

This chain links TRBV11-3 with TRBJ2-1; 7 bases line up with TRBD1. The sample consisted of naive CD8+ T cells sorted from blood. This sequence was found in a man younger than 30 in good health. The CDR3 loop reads CASSLSQGAYNEQFF. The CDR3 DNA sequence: TGTGCCAGCAGCTTATCTCAGGGGGCCTACAATGAGCAGTTCTTC.